The source of this T cell receptor beta chain is a study of shared clonotypes between healthy human individuals. TCRdb keeps only in-frame clones here, not all; method: immunoSEQ multiplex PCR. The table includes approximately 2.3 million clones, 85% to 95% detected once. Trimming removed 7 bases from V and 0 bases from J, with 13 bases in between. The CDR3 has 14 residues. Germline values: CDR1 SGHDN, CDR2 FVKESK. This clone was observed a single time. The rearrangement links TRBV14 to TRBJ2-7, with unresolved D. The sequence was obtained from a man aged 18 to 35 in good health. Some clones in this sample may be carry-over from other donors' samples. The sample was naive CD4+ T cells from PBMCs. This sample's subset: CD45RA+ positively selected. In DNA, the CDR3 is TGTGCCAGCACCTCCGGCAGAAGCTCCTACGAGCAGTACTTC. This codes for CASTSGRSSYEQYF.